This entry lists 16 T cell receptor beta chains sequenced from one sample in a study of response to subunit inactivated influenza vaccine. TCRdb re-called the RT-PCR reads through MiXCR, storing one row per CDR3 protein. The table shows about 610,000 distinct CDR3 sequences, with roughly 15% occurring only once. The source was PBMCs from blood, collected 11 to 12 days after vaccination. These receptors were obtained from a man aged 50 or older who received an inactivated influenza vaccine.

This rearrangement joins TRBV27 to TRBJ2-1; D is undetermined. CDR1 is MNHEY and CDR2 is SMNVEV in the germline V gene (reference sequence). The germline V and J ends were trimmed by 3 bases and 0 bases, with 12 bases remaining between them. The CDR3 extends over 16 amino acids. The CDR3 coding sequence is TGTGCCAGCAGTTTCCGTTTAGCCAGCTCCTACAATGAGCAGTTCTTC. Translation: CASSFRLASSYNEQFF.

The chain recombines TRBV27 with TRBJ1-2; a possible D gene is TRBD1 (5 bases). The germline V gene has CDR1 MNHEY and CDR2 SMNVEV (reference sequence). Trimming cost V 6 bases and J 11 bases, with 25 bases left between them. This CDR3 has 15 residues. The CDR3 sequence: CASREFGQGGFSYTF. CDR3 bases: TGTGCCAGCAGGGAGTTTGGCCAGGGTGGTTTCAGTTACACCTTC.

Turning to this clonotype: A read error may produce the germline difference seen at one junction end. The chain has TRBV7-2 and TRBJ2-6; tentative D call: TRBD1 (5 bases). The CDR3 runs 14 residues. Germline V gene lookup returns CDR1 SGHTA and CDR2 FQGNSA. This CDR3 is CASRTASGANVLAF. For the CDR3, the DNA is TGTGCCAGCAGGACAGCCTCTGGGGCCAACGTCCTGGCTTTC.

This clonotype has only a few counts. This chain links TRBV20-1 with TRBJ2-7; TRBD2 might be the D (6 bases). The CDR3 length is 17 residues. Germline assignment: CDR1 DFQATT and CDR2 SNEGSKA (reference sequence). V lost 0 bases to trimming and J lost 1 base, with 19 bases between them. CDR3 in amino acids: CSARDSSGVASSYEQYF. DNA of the CDR3: TGCAGTGCTAGAGATTCCTCGGGGGTAGCGAGTTCCTACGAGCAGTACTTC.

Only a few counts were recorded for this clonotype. This rearrangement joins TRBV28 to TRBJ1-3; TRBD1 matches at 7 bases. The V segment lost 4 bases and the J segment 6 bases; nucleotides outside the gene matches: 6. The CDR3 totals 14 residues. Germline V gives CDR1 MDHEN, CDR2 SYDVKM. The CDR3 loop reads CASSSTGSLNTIYF. Written as DNA, the CDR3 is TGTGCCAGCAGTTCGACAGGGTCGTTAAACACCATATATTTT.

This clonotype was seen only a few times. The chain uses TRBV12-3 or TRBV12-4 and TRBJ2-1, with D possibly TRBD1 on 6 matching bases. V was clipped by 4 bases and J by 8 bases, with 9 bases between them. The CDR3 contains 12 residues. The CDR3 nucleotides read TGTGCCAGCAGTTCAGGGGTGGATGAGCAGTTCTTC. Translating gives CASSSGVDEQFF.

This clonotype turned up a few times. V and J are TRBV11-2 and TRBJ1-1; no clear D gene. CDR1 SGHAT and CDR2 FQNNGV come from the germline V gene. Trimming pared 4 bases from V and 1 base from J, leaving 10 bases between. The CDR3 covers 14 residues. CDR3 DNA: TGTGCCAGCAGCTATCTGGTGACGAACACTGAAGCTTTCTTT. Amino acid sequence: CASSYLVTNTEAFF.

This clonotype came up many times. This rearrangement joins TRBV6-5 to TRBJ2-1; D gene ambiguous. Germline V lookup: CDR1 MNHEY, CDR2 SVGAGI. The CDR3 totals 10 residues. V gave up 8 bases and J gave up 10 bases, with 9 bases separating them. CDR3 DNA: TGTGCCAGCGGACGTCGGGAGCAGTTCTTC. Protein sequence: CASGRREQFF.

The chain uses TRBV7-6 and TRBJ2-7; D gene uncertain. The CDR3 loop spans 15 amino acids. Trimming stripped 5 bases from V and 3 bases from J, with 17 bases between. The V gene's germline CDR1 is SGHVS and CDR2 FNYEAQ. The CDR3 loop reads CASSPTYSRNYEQYF. The CDR3 DNA sequence: TGTGCCAGCAGCCCCACTTACTCGCGAAACTACGAGCAGTACTTC.

In nucleotides, the CDR3 is TGTGCCAGCAGCGTAGGACCGGCCCACGAGCAGTACTTC. Translating gives CASSVGPAHEQYF. This chain connects TRBV9 to TRBJ2-7; D not resolved. This CDR3 spans 13 amino acids. Germline values: CDR1 SGDLS, CDR2 YYNGEE. V lost 0 bases, J lost 5 bases, and 9 bases lay in between.

The J gene is TRBJ2-3, the V gene TRBV19; 12 nucleotides align to TRBD1. The CDR3 runs to 18 residues. J was trimmed by 1 base and V by 5 bases; bases with no gene match: 10. Germline values: CDR1 LNHDA, CDR2 SQIVND (reference sequence). The CDR3 bases are TGTGCCAGTAGTCTCGGGACAGGGGGCCTTCATGGCACAGATACGCAGTATTTT. Residues: CASSLGTGGLHGTDTQYF. The full variable domain, rest sourced from reference TRBV19 and TRBJ2-3, is DGGITQSPKYLFRKEGQNVTLSCEQNLNHDAMYWYRQDPGQGLRLIYYSQIVNDFQKGDIAEGYSVSREKKESFPLTVTSAQKNPTAFYLCASSLGTGGLHGTDTQYFGPGTRLTVL.

There are many counts of this clonotype. The V call is TRBV20-1, the J call TRBJ1-3; D not certain. V was trimmed by 0 bases and J by 0 bases, leaving 15 bases between them. The CDR3 loop spans 17 amino acids. Germline lookup yields CDR1 DFQATT and CDR2 SNEGSKA (reference sequence). CDR3 region: CSARDNGGGFSGNTIYF. In DNA form, the CDR3 reads TGCAGTGCTAGAGATAATGGAGGTGGTTTCTCTGGAAACACCATATATTTT.

This clonotype occurred a few times. V is TRBV28 and J is TRBJ2-4; 11 bases align to TRBD2. The trim removed 2 bases at V and 7 bases at J, leaving 10 bases unmatched. CDR1 is MDHEN and CDR2 is SYDVKM in the germline V gene. The CDR3 is 17 amino acids. The CDR3 DNA reads as TGTGCCAGCAGTTTAGCTGCGGCTAGCGGGAGGTCGAACATTCAGTACTTC. Its translation is CASSLAAASGRSNIQYF.

There are a few counts of this clonotype. The chain joins TRBV28 to TRBJ2-1; D uncertain. The CDR3 runs 14 residues. CDR1 MDHEN and CDR2 SYDVKM come from the germline V gene. The V end lost 5 bases, the J end lost 1 base, and 9 bases lay between the germline ends. CDR3 coding DNA: TGTGCCAGCAGTACTCCAGGTTCCTACAATGAGCAGTTCTTC. This sequence encodes CASSTPGSYNEQFF.

This chain links TRBV7-9 with TRBJ2-7; unclear D gene. Deletions cut 3 bases from V and 4 bases from J, with 10 bases between. The V gene's germline CDR1 is SEHNR and CDR2 FQNEAQ (reference sequence). The CDR3 consists of 13 residues. CDR3 sequence: CASSFDLGYEQYF. The CDR3 bases are TGTGCCAGCAGCTTCGATCTGGGATACGAGCAGTACTTC.

In its sample, this clonotype was seen a few times. The chain carries TRBV20-1 and TRBJ1-1; D call uncertain. This CDR3 comprises 12 residues. Germline V CDR1 and CDR2: DFQATT, SNEGSKA (reference sequence). Trimming took 5 bases from V and 5 from J, leaving 12 bases between them. The CDR3 sequence: CSAGPPRTEAFF. As DNA, the CDR3 is TGCAGTGCTGGCCCACCCCGAACTGAAGCTTTCTTT.